The next 4 T cell receptor beta chains were all read from a single sample in a study of preoperative IRX-2 immunotherapy in early breast cancer. The repertoire was sequenced with immunoSEQ multiplex PCR; TCRdb's copy has only in-frame clones and lacks some. This repertoire shows tens of thousands of clones, just under 90% found once; its top ten account for 1.5% to 2%. As to treatment: preoperative locoregional IRX-2 cytokine immunotherapy. Source: tumor tissue, taken after IRX-2 immunotherapy. These receptors all come from a human donor with breast cancer.

This clone was counted a few times. The rearrangement joins TRBV11-3 to TRBJ2-7; D may be TRBD1 or TRBD2 (5 bases each). Germline V gene data show CDR1 as SGHNT and CDR2 as YENEEA. V dropped 5 bases and J dropped 0 bases, with 17 bases sitting between them. This CDR3 has 16 residues. CDR3 loop: CASSPTGTASSYEQYF. CDR3 nucleotides: TGTGCCAGCAGCCCCACCGGGACGGCGAGCTCCTACGAGCAGTACTTC.

The rearrangement links TRBV12-5 to TRBJ1-1; 11 bases are shared with TRBD1. The CDR3 is made up of 15 amino acids. V gave up 7 bases and J gave up 5 bases; unmatched junction bases: 9. The V gene's germline CDR1 is LGHNT and CDR2 FRNRAP. The CDR3 region is CASETGTGGRTEAFF. DNA for the CDR3: TGTGCTAGTGAAACCGGGACAGGGGGTAGGACTGAAGCTTTCTTT.

The chain carries TRBV15 and TRBJ2-2, with D tentatively TRBD2 (6 bases). The V end was cut by 3 bases, the J end by 5 bases, with 16 bases between. Germline CDR1 LNHNV, CDR2 YYDKDF (reference sequence). This CDR3 spans 16 amino acids. CDR3: CATSSAGGKRTGELFF. The CDR3 DNA reads as TGTGCCACCAGCAGTGCTGGGGGGAAGAGGACCGGGGAGCTGTTTTTT. Based on the CDR3 plus reference TRBV15 and TRBJ2-2, the full variable domain is DAMVIQNPRYQVTQFGKPVTLSCSQTLNHNVMYWYQQKSSQAPKLLFHYYDKDFNNEADTPDNFQSRRPNTSFCFLDIRSPGLGDTAMYLCATSSAGGKRTGELFFGEGSRLTVL.

V is TRBV7-7 and J is TRBJ2-2, with 9 bases lining up with TRBD2. V was clipped by 1 base and J by 5 bases; unmatched bases: 8. The CDR3 consists of 17 residues. The germline V gene encodes CDR1 SSHAT and CDR2 FNYEAQ (reference sequence). The CDR3 DNA follows: TGTGCCAGCAGCTTAGATGGCGGGAGGGCCGCTACCGGGGAGCTGTTTTTT. This translates into CASSLDGGRAATGELFF.